The present entry profiles one T cell receptor (beta chain) with its context. Its target is unknown. In germline, CDR1 is SGHTA, CDR2 FQGNSA. V shed 5 bases, J shed 5 bases, and the junction held 15 bases outside the gene matches. The CDR3 covers 17 residues. Using its own MiXCR run on the 5' RACE reads, TCRdb lists one record per CDR3 protein. Altogether approximately 100,000 distinct CDR3 sequences are present, roughly 8% being singletons, with the ten largest covering around a tenth. This sample is part of a study of CD8 T cells in ankylosing spondylitis. Findings and limits, study-wide: In reactive arthritis synovial fluid and blood, some motif variants had been reported before. Within matched ankylosing spondylitis synovial fluid, disease-linked clones were reportedly significantly enriched. Characteristic of ankylosing spondylitis blood, it appeared, was a TCR beta motif comprising about eight highly homologous variants. Within peripheral blood, clones linked to disease were CD8+ and relatively rare.

The sample taken for sequencing was blood, either unsorted or a sorted T cell fraction (not recorded which). The chain has TRBV7-2 and TRBJ2-1, with 7 bases matching TRBD2. The source of this sequence is a male donor with ankylosing spondylitis or in good health (not recorded which). CDR3 sequence: CASSAPVGEGFHNEQFF. DNA for the CDR3: TGTGCCAGCAGCGCCCCGGTGGGGGAGGGCTTCCACAATGAGCAGTTCTTC.